This TCR beta chain was captured by sequencing in a study of T cell responses to AZD1222 COVID-19 vaccine. Regarding the study as a whole: Clonal diversity may have been underestimated in mostly white British donors. Dominant CD4 TCR responses targeted spike regions 160-218 and 743-854. The study reported that nearly half of spike-specific TCRs target unmutated variant regions. Recipients of AZD1222 seropositive at baseline numbered only five or six.

Germline V gene sequence: CDR1 MNHEY, CDR2 SMNVEV (reference sequence). The CDR3 extends over 15 amino acids. V gave up 5 bases and J gave up 4 bases, with 12 bases separating them. A remark on this clone: What it binds is unknown.

Profiling relied on immunoSEQ multiplex PCR, and the TCRdb table lists in-frame clones only, not all of them. The sample lists 130,000 or so clones; 80% to 95% were seen once. The chain combines TRBV27 with TRBJ1-6; perhaps TRBD1 as D (5 bases). The specimen was peripheral blood, collected 28 days after the second AZD1222 dose. The sequence came from an adult who received the AZD1222 COVID-19 vaccine. The CDR3 sequence: CASSIRQPYNSPLHF. DNA of the CDR3: TGTGCCAGCAGTATTAGACAGCCTTATAATTCACCCCTCCACTTT.